The text below deals with one T cell receptor beta chain. Which antigen it targets is not known. Base qualities are not at hand, and no much larger clone is one base apart. This sample is part of a study of vaccination effects on CD4 cells after COVID-19 (dated by TCRdb to the early 2020s). Turning to the overall study: Post-vaccine samples across the study were collected a median of 72 days after the second dose, with a range of 14 to 241. SARS-CoV-2 spike-specific CD4+ TCR repertoires from before and after mRNA vaccination were compared in COVID-19 convalescent patients and in infection-naive vaccine recipients. The full study included 9 to 10 COVID-19 convalescent patients and several SARS-CoV-2-naive healthy vaccine recipients. Cultures from other donors in the study were sequenced using the Oncomine TCR Beta short-read assay on an Illumina iSeq 100.

Receptors were amplified or captured by the immunoSEQ multiplex PCR assay. DNA from the CD4+ T cells that had been cultured and isolated underwent TCR beta CDR3 sequencing. The authors processed their data as follows. Non-productive TCR sequences were discarded, and reads were trimmed to the CDR3 region, with only CDR3s of 7 or more amino acids retained. The MANAFEST web app was used to identify antigen-specific clonotypes by comparing expansion in peptide wells with expansion in reference cultures. Positive clones required FDR<0.05 expansion versus reference and all other wells, odds ratio above 5, and frequency above 0.1% in two replicate wells. Clonotypes significantly expanded in SARS-CoV-2 spike wells and in at least one common cold coronavirus spike condition were defined as cross-reactive. Using the stringdist R package, CDR3 similarity was measured by Levenshtein distance, and unrooted trees were constructed with ape in R 3.6.1. As stored in TCRdb, this immuneACCESS dataset retains in-frame rearrangements with V and J assigned. A fraction of the clones does not appear; measured against another copy, unresolved V genes explain less than half of the discrepancy, and the remainder lacks a known reason. Clonal size and the V and J genes are those of that table, whereas D and trimming came from the DNA. Counted in this sample were roughly 71,000 clones; about 86% of them appeared once. Clones ranked in the top ten supply more than 1% of the sample.

Study-level results and caveats: In healthy vaccine recipients, vaccine-induced clones were almost all SARS-CoV-2 mono-reactive, with only 1 of 255 cross-reactive with common cold coronaviruses. The study was limited by a small number of convalescent patients, and early post-infection timepoints were lacking. Both infection-induced and vaccine-induced clones contracted markedly at late post-vaccination timepoints, which is consistent with waning T cell responses.

Cut back by 5 bases and 2 bases, the V and J ends lie 11 bases apart. Sequences KGHDR (CDR1) and SFDVKD (CDR2) are obtained from the germline V gene. The CDR3 goes from the cysteine to the phenylalanine over 15 residues. Just CDR3 DNA is preserved here, 45 bases in frame from base 1. The ViraFEST assay stimulated PBMC with viral peptide pools and then used TCR sequencing to identify antigen-specific CD4+ T cell clonotypes by expansion. After roughly 11 days of culture, CD4+ T cells were isolated with the EasySep CD4+ T cell isolation kit. Each participant received two doses of an mRNA SARS-CoV-2 vaccine, either BNT162b2 or mRNA-1273. None of the healthy vaccine recipients had a prior SARS-CoV-2 infection, which was confirmed by nucleocapsid antibody tests that came back negative both before and after vaccination. Each well held more than 1.5 million PBMC cultured in IMDM containing approximately 5% human AB serum, roughly 9.9 IU/ml IL-2 and gentamicin, along with approximately 10 ug/ml peptides. Half of the culture medium was replaced with fresh IL-2-containing medium on days 3 and 7. Each peptide stimulation condition was cultured in triplicate wells unless otherwise noted. Using Ficoll-Paque Plus gradient centrifugation, PBMC were separated from whole blood and then either used fresh or cryopreserved at -140C. Overlapping peptide pools spanned the spike proteins of SARS-CoV-2 and the common cold coronaviruses HCoV-NL63, HCoV-OC43 and HCoV-229E. The QIAamp micro DNA kit was used to extract genomic DNA from the cultured CD4+ T cells.

This receptor was identified in a human donor who received a COVID-19 vaccine. Material: CD4+ T cells from PBMCs cultured with HCoV-229E spike peptides, obtained after COVID-19 vaccination. The cell subset or site label, read with the paper, signifies: HCoV-229E spike overlapping peptide pool stimulation. Recombination joined TRBV24-1 with TRBJ2-2; the D gene identity is not certain. The CDR3 corresponds to CATSVGPVNTGELFF. The DNA sequence is as follows: TGTGCCACCAGTGTTGGTCCAGTTAACACCGGGGAGCTGTTTTTT.